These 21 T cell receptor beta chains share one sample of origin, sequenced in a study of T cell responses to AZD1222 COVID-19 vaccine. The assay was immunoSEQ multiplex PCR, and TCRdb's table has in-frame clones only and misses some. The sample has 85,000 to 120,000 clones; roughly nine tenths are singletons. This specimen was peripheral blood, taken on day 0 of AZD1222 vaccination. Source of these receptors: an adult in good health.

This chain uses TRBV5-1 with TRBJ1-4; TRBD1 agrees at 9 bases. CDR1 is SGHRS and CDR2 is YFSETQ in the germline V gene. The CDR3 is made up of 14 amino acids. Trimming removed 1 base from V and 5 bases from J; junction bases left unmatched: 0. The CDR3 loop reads CASSLTGGNEKLFF. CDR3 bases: TGCGCCAGCAGCTTGACAGGGGGCAATGAAAAACTGTTTTTT.

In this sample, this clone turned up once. The CDR3 region has the DNA TGCGCCAGCAGCTTGGGAGACACGGTCTATGGCTACACCTTC. Residues: CASSLGDTVYGYTF. The chain carries TRBV5-1 and TRBJ1-2; D remains ambiguous. The CDR3 sequence is 14 residues long. CDR1 and CDR2 from the germline V gene are SGHRS and YFSETQ. V was shortened by 0 bases and J by 4 bases, with 10 bases between the two germline ends.

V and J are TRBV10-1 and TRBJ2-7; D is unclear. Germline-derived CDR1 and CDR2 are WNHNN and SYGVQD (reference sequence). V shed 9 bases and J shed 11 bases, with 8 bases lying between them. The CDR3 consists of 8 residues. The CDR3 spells CASLKEYF. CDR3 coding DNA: TGCGCCAGTCTAAAGGAGTACTTC.

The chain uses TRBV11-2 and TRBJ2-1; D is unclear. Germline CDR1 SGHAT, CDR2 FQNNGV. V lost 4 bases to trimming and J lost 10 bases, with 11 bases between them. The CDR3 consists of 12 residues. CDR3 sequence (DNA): TGTGCCAGCAGCTCCGGACGCGAGGAGCAGTTCTTC. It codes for CASSSGREEQFF. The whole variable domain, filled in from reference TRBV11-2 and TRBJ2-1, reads EAGVAQSPRYKIIEKRQSVAFWCNPISGHATLYWYQQILGQGPKLLIQFQNNGVVDDSQLPKDRFSAERLKGVDSTLKIQPAKLEDSAVYLCASSSGREEQFFGPGTRLTVL.

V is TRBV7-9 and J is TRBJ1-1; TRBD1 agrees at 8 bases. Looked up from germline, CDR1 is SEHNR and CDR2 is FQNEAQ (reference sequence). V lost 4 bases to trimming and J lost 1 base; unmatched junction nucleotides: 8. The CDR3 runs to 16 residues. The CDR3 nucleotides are TGTGCCAGCAGCTATACTACCGGGACAGGGAACACTGAAGCTTTCTTT. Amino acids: CASSYTTGTGNTEAFF. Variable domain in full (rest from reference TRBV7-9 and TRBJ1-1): DTGVSQNPRHKITKRGQNVTFRCDPISEHNRLYWYRQTLGQGPEFLTYFQNEAQLEKSRLLSDRFSAERPKGSFSTLEIQRTEQGDSAMYLCASSYTTGTGNTEAFFGQGTRLTVV.

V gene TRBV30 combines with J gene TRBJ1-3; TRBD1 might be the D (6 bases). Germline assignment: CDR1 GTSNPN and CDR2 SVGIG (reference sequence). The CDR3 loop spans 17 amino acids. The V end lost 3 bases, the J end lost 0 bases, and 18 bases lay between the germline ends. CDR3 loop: CAWRGLGQGHSGNTIYF. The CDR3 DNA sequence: TGTGCCTGGAGGGGGCTCGGGCAGGGACACTCTGGAAACACCATATATTTT.

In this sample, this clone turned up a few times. CDR3 nucleotides: TGTGCCAGCAGGCCTACAGGGGGCAGTCATGGCTACACCTTC. It is translated as CASRPTGGSHGYTF. The chain combines TRBV6-5 with TRBJ1-2; 9 bases are shared with TRBD1. CDR1 and CDR2 from the germline V gene are MNHEY and SVGAGI. The V segment lost 6 bases and the J segment 6 bases; nucleotides outside the gene matches: 8. The CDR3 runs to 14 residues.

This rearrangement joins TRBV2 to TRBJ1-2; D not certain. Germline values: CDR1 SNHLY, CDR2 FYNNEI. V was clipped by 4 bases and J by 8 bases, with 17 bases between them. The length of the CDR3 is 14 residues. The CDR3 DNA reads TGTGCCAGCAGTGGGGGAGCGGGAATAGGGGGCTACACCTTC. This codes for CASSGGAGIGGYTF.

CDR3 residues: CASSPRGSPTEAFF. CDR3 coding DNA: TGTGCCAGCTCACCGAGAGGCAGCCCCACTGAAGCTTTCTTT. The chain has TRBV18 and TRBJ1-1; D is unresolved. The CDR3 consists of 14 residues. Germline CDR1 is KGHSH and CDR2 is LQKENI. Between the trimmed V and J ends, which lost 3 bases and 4 bases, there was a span of 12 bases.

DNA for the CDR3: TGTGCCACCAGTGGGACAGGACTCTCTGGAAACACCATATATTTT. Encoded protein: CATSGTGLSGNTIYF. The chain uses TRBV24-1 and TRBJ1-3; 7 positions agree with TRBD1. Germline CDR1 and CDR2: KGHDR and SFDVKD. The junction had 3 bases not matched to a gene; V was cut back by 5 bases and J by 0 bases. The CDR3 is 15 amino acids.

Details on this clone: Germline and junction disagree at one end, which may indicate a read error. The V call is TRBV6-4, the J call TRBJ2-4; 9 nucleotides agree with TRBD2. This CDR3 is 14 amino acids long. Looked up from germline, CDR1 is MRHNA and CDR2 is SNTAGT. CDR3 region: CASMASGARDIQYF. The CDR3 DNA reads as TGTGCGAGCATGGCTAGCGGGGCCCGGGACATTCAGTACTTC.

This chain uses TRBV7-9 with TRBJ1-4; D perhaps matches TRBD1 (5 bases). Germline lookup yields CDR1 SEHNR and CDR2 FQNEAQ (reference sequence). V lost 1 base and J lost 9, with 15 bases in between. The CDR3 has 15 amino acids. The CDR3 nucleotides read TGTGCCAGCAGCTTAGGGACCGGGGCGGGTCAAAAACTGTTTTTT. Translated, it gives CASSLGTGAGQKLFF.

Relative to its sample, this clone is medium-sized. CDR3 sequence reads: CASSLGWGRSYNEQFF. For the CDR3, the DNA is TGTGCCAGTAGCCTAGGGTGGGGGAGGTCCTACAATGAGCAGTTCTTC. This chain connects TRBV19 to TRBJ2-1; tentative D call: TRBD2 (6 bases). Germline V gene data show CDR1 as LNHDA and CDR2 as SQIVND (reference sequence). The CDR3 runs to 16 residues. Trimming cost V 6 bases and J 1 base, with 16 bases left between them.

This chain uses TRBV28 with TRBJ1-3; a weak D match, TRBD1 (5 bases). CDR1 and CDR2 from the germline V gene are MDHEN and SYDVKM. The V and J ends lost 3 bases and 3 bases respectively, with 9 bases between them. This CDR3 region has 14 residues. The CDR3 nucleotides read TGTGCCAGCAGTTTCTGGGGACTTGGAAACACCATATATTTT. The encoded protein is CASSFWGLGNTIYF.

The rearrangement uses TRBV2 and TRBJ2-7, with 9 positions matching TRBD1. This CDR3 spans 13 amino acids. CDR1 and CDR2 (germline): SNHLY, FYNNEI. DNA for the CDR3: TGTGCTTCTGACCCGGGACAGGGAGGCGAGCAGTACTTC. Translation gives CASDPGQGGEQYF.

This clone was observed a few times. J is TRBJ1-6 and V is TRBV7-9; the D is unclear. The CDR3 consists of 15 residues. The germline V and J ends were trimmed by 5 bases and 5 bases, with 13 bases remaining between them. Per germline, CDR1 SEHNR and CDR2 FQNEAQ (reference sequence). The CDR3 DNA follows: TGTGCCAGCAGCGAAGGAAGCCTCGATAATTCACCCCTCCACTTT. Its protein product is CASSEGSLDNSPLHF.

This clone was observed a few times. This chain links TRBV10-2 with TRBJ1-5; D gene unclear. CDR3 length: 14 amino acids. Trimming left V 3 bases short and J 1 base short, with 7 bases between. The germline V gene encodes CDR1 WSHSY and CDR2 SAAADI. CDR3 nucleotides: TGCGCCAGCAGTGACTGGGTGAGCAATCAGCCCCAGCATTTT. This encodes CASSDWVSNQPQHF.

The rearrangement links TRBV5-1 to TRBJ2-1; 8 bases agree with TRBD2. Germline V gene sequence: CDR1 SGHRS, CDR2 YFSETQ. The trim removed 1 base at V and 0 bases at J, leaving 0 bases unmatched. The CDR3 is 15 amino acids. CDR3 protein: CASSLSGGSYNEQFF. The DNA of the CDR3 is TGCGCCAGCAGCTTGAGCGGGGGCTCCTACAATGAGCAGTTCTTC.

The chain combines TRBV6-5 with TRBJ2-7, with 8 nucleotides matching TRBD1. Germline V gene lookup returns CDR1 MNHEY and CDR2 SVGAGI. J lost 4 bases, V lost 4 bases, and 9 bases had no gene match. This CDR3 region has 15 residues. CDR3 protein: CASSFSTGEPYEQYF. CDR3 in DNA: TGTGCCAGCAGTTTCTCGACAGGGGAGCCTTACGAGCAGTACTTC.

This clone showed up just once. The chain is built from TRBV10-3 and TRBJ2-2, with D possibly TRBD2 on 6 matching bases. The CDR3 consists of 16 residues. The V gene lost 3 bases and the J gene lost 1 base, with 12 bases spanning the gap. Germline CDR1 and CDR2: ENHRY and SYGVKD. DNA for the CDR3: TGTGCCATCAGTGACTCCCTAGCGCAGAACACCGGGGAGCTGTTTTTT. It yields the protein CAISDSLAQNTGELFF.

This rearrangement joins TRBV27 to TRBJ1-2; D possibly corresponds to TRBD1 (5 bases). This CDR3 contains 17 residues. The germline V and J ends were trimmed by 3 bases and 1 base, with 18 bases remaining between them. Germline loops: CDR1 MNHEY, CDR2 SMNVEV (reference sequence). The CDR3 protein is CASSLTAAGRYNYGYTF. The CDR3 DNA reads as TGTGCCAGCAGTTTGACAGCGGCGGGGAGGTATAACTATGGCTACACCTTC.